These 15 T cell receptor beta chains came from one sample sequenced in a study of blood T cell repertoires in COVID-19. Some clones are missing from TCRdb's copy, which holds only in-frame ones; the method was immunoSEQ multiplex PCR. Seen here are roughly 150,000 clones, roughly 81% observed once, and the top ten hold about 5.6%. Sequences were obtained from peripheral blood. Every receptor here comes from a woman in her forties or fifties with COVID-19, enrolled during active disease.

The chain is built from TRBV6-5 and TRBJ2-2, with 11 bases matching TRBD2. The CDR3 has 15 residues. The germline CDR1 and CDR2 sequences are MNHEY and SVGAGI. Trimming at V came to 7 bases and at J to 2 bases, leaving 3 bases not matched to a gene. For the CDR3, the DNA is TGTGCCAGCATTAGCGGGGGGGCCAACACCGGGGAGCTGTTTTTT. Translated: CASISGGANTGELFF.

The chain has TRBV30 and TRBJ1-5; TRBD1 aligns across 7 bases. The J segment lost 3 bases and the V segment lost 3 bases, leaving 2 bases of the junction unmatched. The CDR3 is made up of 13 amino acids. The germline V gene has CDR1 GTSNPN and CDR2 SVGIG (reference sequence). The CDR3 here is CAWRGQLNQPQHF. The DNA for the CDR3 is TGTGCCTGGAGGGGACAGCTCAATCAGCCCCAGCATTTT.

This chain connects TRBV7-6 to TRBJ2-1; 12 bases match TRBD2. J lost 4 bases, V lost 1 base, and 2 bases had no gene match. Per the germline V gene, CDR1 is SGHVS and CDR2 is FNYEAQ. The CDR3 consists of 16 residues. The CDR3 loop reads CASSLGTSGGYNEQFF. The CDR3 DNA sequence: TGTGCCAGCAGCTTAGGAACTAGCGGGGGGTACAATGAGCAGTTCTTC. Using reference TRBV7-6 and TRBJ2-1 for the parts outside the CDR3, the full variable domain is GAGVSQSPRYKVTKRGQDVALRCDPISGHVSLYWYRQALGQGPEFLTYFNYEAQQDKSGLPNDRFSAERPEGSISTLTIQRTEQRDSAMYRCASSLGTSGGYNEQFFGPGTRLTVL.

The CDR3, as DNA: TGTGCCAGCGTCCCTAGCGGGGGCCGCCAAGAGACCCAGTACTTC. Its translation: CASVPSGGRQETQYF. The rearrangement links TRBV3-1 (or the pseudogene TRBV3-2) to TRBJ2-5; 10 nucleotides match TRBD2. There are 15 residues in the CDR3. The germline gives CDR1 LGHDT, CDR2 YNNKEL (reference sequence). V gave up 8 bases and J gave up 1 base; unmatched junction bases: 7.

The V and J genes are TRBV28 and TRBJ2-6; TRBD2 matches 8 bases. The V and J ends lost 6 bases and 0 bases, in that order; junction bases with no gene match: 4. CDR1 is MDHEN and CDR2 is SYDVKM in the germline V gene. The CDR3 totals 16 residues. Here the CDR3 reads CASRTSAASGANVLTF. In DNA, the CDR3 is TGTGCCAGCAGGACTAGCGCCGCCTCTGGGGCCAACGTCCTGACTTTC.

A remark on this clone: The sample has other DNA sequences that encode this CDR3 too. CDR3 residues: CASRGGQTGNTIYF. In DNA, the CDR3 is TGTGCCAGCAGGGGGGGACAGACAGGAAACACCATATATTTT. The V call is TRBV6-5, the J call TRBJ1-3; the match to TRBD1 covers 7 bases. This CDR3 spans 14 amino acids. The V gene end was trimmed by 6 bases and the J gene end by 4 bases; junction bases not matched to a gene: 6. CDR1 MNHEY and CDR2 SVGAGI come from the germline V gene.

The chain recombines TRBV6-2 or TRBV6-3 with TRBJ2-3, with 11 bases aligning to TRBD2. The CDR3 covers 16 residues. V lost 2 bases and J lost 1; bases outside the gene matches: 2. CDR1 and CDR2 from the germline V gene are MNHEY and SVGEGT. CDR3 sequence reads: CASSYPGLAGTDTQYF. The CDR3 DNA sequence: TGTGCCAGCAGTTACCCGGGACTAGCGGGCACAGATACGCAGTATTTT.

The V call is TRBV6-6, the J call TRBJ2-7, with a tentative D call TRBD1 (6 bases). Germline CDR1 MNHNY, CDR2 SVGAGI (reference sequence). V lost 0 bases and J lost 5, with 11 bases in between. The CDR3 loop spans 14 amino acids. CDR3 amino acids: CASSYSPQGHEQYF. CDR3 DNA sequence: TGTGCCAGCAGTTACTCCCCACAGGGCCACGAGCAGTACTTC.

The chain has TRBV6-5 and TRBJ1-1, with a possible D match to TRBD1 (5 bases). The ends were cut back, 7 bases at V and 2 bases at J, with 14 bases in the middle. Germline CDR1 MNHEY, CDR2 SVGAGI. The length of the CDR3 is 14 residues. CDR3 DNA sequence: TGTGCCAGCACCGATTGGCGGACAAACACTGAAGCTTTCTTT. It is translated as CASTDWRTNTEAFF.

This chain connects TRBV2 to TRBJ2-7, with a possible D match to TRBD1 (6 bases). The V gene lost 4 bases and the J gene lost 3 bases, with 10 bases spanning the gap. The germline V gene encodes CDR1 SNHLY and CDR2 FYNNEI. This CDR3 is built from 13 residues. The CDR3 nucleotides are TGTGCCAGCAGTGCAGGGGCGGTCTACGAGCAGTACTTC. Its protein product is CASSAGAVYEQYF.

The chain combines TRBV3-1 (or the pseudogene TRBV3-2) with TRBJ2-1; 13 bases are a match to TRBD2. In germline, CDR1 is LGHDT, CDR2 YNNKEL (reference sequence). V trimming: 3 bases; J trimming: 12 bases; junction bases outside the gene matches: 11. The CDR3 extends over 16 amino acids. CDR3 sequence reads: CASSQWGLAGPGGQFF. For the CDR3, the DNA is TGTGCCAGCAGCCAGTGGGGACTAGCGGGGCCGGGCGGGCAGTTCTTC.

The chain recombines TRBV14 with TRBJ2-4, with D perhaps matching TRBD2 (6 bases). The CDR3 has 15 residues. CDR1 and CDR2 from the germline V gene are SGHDN and FVKESK. The V and J ends lost 0 bases and 7 bases respectively, with 13 bases between them. DNA of the CDR3: TGTGCCAGCAGCCAAGATATAGCGGTAGACAACATTCAGTACTTC. As protein: CASSQDIAVDNIQYF.

The chain employs TRBV3-1 (or the pseudogene TRBV3-2) and TRBJ1-5; TRBD1 might be the D (6 bases). Trimming stripped 3 bases from V and 3 bases from J, with 9 bases between. Germline values: CDR1 LGHDT, CDR2 YNNKEL (reference sequence). The CDR3 spans 14 residues. The CDR3 DNA follows: TGTGCCAGCAGCCAGACAGGCGACAATCAGCCCCAGCATTTT. Translating it yields CASSQTGDNQPQHF.

This chain uses TRBV6-4 with TRBJ1-1; no reliable D call. Per the germline V gene, CDR1 is MRHNA and CDR2 is SNTAGT. Trimming took 6 bases from V and 1 from J, leaving 9 bases between them. The CDR3 runs to 13 residues. This chain's CDR3 is CASREQWNTEAFF. In DNA, the CDR3 is TGTGCCAGCAGAGAACAGTGGAACACTGAAGCTTTCTTT.

The chain is built from TRBV21-1 and TRBJ2-5; TRBD1, the D gene given by the table, was not confirmed from the DNA. TRBV21-1 is an annotated pseudogene. CDR3 length equals 14 residues. As DNA, the CDR3 is TGTGCCAGCATCCCTGACAGACACCAAGAGACCCAGTACTTC. Translated, it gives CASIPDRHQETQYF.